One TCR beta chain is described in this entry. In the original processing: For nucleated cells, counts were estimated from reference gene primer amplification. Generated by immunoSEQ multiplex PCR, the TCRdb table keeps only in-frame clones and is missing some. The V and J calls and clone size come from that table; D and trimming were worked out from the DNA. Of tens of thousands of clones in the sample, more than 75% were seen once. This sample is drawn from a study of blood T cell repertoires in COVID-19. The TCR was taken from a human donor in a cohort sampled during active COVID-19. What was sequenced was peripheral blood.

Here the CDR3 reads CASKPGQIISYEQYF. CDR3 in DNA: TGTGCCAGCAAACCGGGACAGATCATCTCCTACGAGCAGTACTTC. The chain recombines TRBV11-1 with TRBJ2-7; 7 bases fit TRBD1. Per germline, CDR1 SGHAT and CDR2 FQDESV (reference sequence). V lost 7 bases and J lost 0; bases outside the gene matches: 9. The CDR3 contains 15 residues.